This TCR beta chain was identified in a study of blood T cell repertoires in COVID-19. Study details: The cDNA or gDNA used as material had been derived from T cells, B-cell-depleted T cells, or PBMCs.

Membership in each cohort depended on participant-reported clinical history. During the 2 weeks before they entered the study, exposed participants had met someone with a PCR-confirmed or clinician-diagnosed COVID-19 case. The CDR3 length is 14 residues. The germline gives CDR1 SGHRS, CDR2 YFSETQ. After removal of 4 bases from V and 6 bases from J, the junction contained 9 bases not matched to a gene. The authors' processing: Estimation of nucleated cell counts was performed using reference gene primer amplification. Produced via immunoSEQ multiplex PCR; TCRdb's table is partial and in-frame only. V and J calls and clone size are given by that table; D and trimming were obtained from the DNA. Counted here are fewer than 250,000 clones, around 82% occurring once; the ten biggest clones make up 4.8%.

The receptor was isolated from a woman in her fifties or sixties who had been exposed to COVID-19. The chain has TRBV5-1 and TRBJ2-7, with 8 bases aligning to TRBD1. Material for sequencing was PBMCs or T cells enriched from blood (not recorded which). The CDR3 reads CASSPGDRISEQYF. DNA of the CDR3: TGCGCCAGCAGCCCCGGGGACAGGATCTCCGAGCAGTACTTC.